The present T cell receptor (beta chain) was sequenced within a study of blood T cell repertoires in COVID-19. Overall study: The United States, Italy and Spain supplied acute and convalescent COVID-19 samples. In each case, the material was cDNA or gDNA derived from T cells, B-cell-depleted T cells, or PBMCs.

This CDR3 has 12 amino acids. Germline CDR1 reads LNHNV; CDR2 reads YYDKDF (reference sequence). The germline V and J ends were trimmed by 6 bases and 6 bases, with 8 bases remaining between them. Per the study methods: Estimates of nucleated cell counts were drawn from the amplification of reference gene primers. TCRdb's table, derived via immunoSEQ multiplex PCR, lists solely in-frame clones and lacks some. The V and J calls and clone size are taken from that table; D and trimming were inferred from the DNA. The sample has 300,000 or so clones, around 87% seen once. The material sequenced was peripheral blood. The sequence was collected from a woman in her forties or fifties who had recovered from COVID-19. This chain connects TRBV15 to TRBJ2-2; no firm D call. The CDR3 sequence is CATRERPGELFF. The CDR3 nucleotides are TGTGCCACCAGGGAGAGGCCCGGGGAGCTGTTTTTT.